Following are 9 T cell receptor beta chains from one sample sequenced in a study of blood T cell repertoires in COVID-19. Data came from immunoSEQ multiplex PCR; TCRdb stores just in-frame clones and leaves some out. The profile shows some 88,000 clones, more than 75% of them singletons. The sample consisted of peripheral blood. Source of these receptors: a woman in her 70s with acute or convalescent COVID-19.

The J gene is TRBJ1-1, the V gene TRBV28; possible D gene TRBD1, 5 bases. V was pared by 7 bases and J by 10 bases, with 19 bases between. This CDR3 comprises 13 residues. From germline, CDR1 is MDHEN and CDR2 SYDVKM. The CDR3 nucleotides are TGTGCCAGCATCTTCGGAGGGGATCGCGGAGCTTTCTTT. This codes for CASIFGGDRGAFF.

This clone has just a few counts. This chain uses TRBV7-9 with TRBJ2-3; TRBD1 matches at 7 bases. The CDR3 is made up of 16 amino acids. V lost 0 bases to trimming and J lost 6 bases; unmatched junction nucleotides: 9. Germline CDR1 is SEHNR and CDR2 is FQNEAQ (reference sequence). This CDR3 is CASSLATGVSRDTQYF. DNA of the CDR3: TGTGCCAGCAGCTTAGCCACAGGGGTGTCCAGGGATACGCAGTATTTT.

This clone was picked up a small number of times. The V and J genes are TRBV9 and TRBJ1-1, with 8 bases that match TRBD1. CDR1 SGDLS and CDR2 YYNGEE come from the germline V gene. Germline trimming cut 0 bases from V and 4 bases from J; bases unmatched to any gene: 5. The CDR3 loop spans 15 amino acids. The CDR3: CASSVGGQGFTEAFF. For the CDR3, the DNA is TGTGCCAGCAGCGTAGGAGGACAGGGCTTCACTGAAGCTTTCTTT.

The chain has TRBV19 and TRBJ2-3, with 10 bases aligning to TRBD2. The CDR3 is 16 amino acids. Trimming at V came to 1 base and at J to 3 bases, leaving 4 bases not matched to a gene. CDR1 is LNHDA and CDR2 is SQIVND in the germline V gene (reference sequence). As DNA, the CDR3 is TGTGCCAGTAGTATAGGCCTAGCGGGGGTGACAGATACGCAGTATTTT. Translated, it gives CASSIGLAGVTDTQYF.

V is TRBV6-2 or TRBV6-3 and J is TRBJ2-3, with TRBD2 identical over 8 bases. The CDR3 covers 19 residues. CDR1 MNHEY and CDR2 SVGEGT come from the germline V gene. V lost 0 bases and J lost 3; bases outside the gene matches: 14. CDR3 nucleotides: TGTGCCAGCAGTTACTCTCGAGGGGCTAGCGGGTCGTTAACAGATACGCAGTATTTT. Amino acid sequence: CASSYSRGASGSLTDTQYF.

This chain connects TRBV28 to TRBJ2-3; 8 bases fit TRBD2. This CDR3 spans 18 amino acids. Germline CDR1 reads MDHEN; CDR2 reads SYDVKM. Losses at the gene ends were 0 bases for V and 5 bases for J; bases not matched to a gene: 13. The CDR3 sequence: CASSLWTLAGLRGDTQYF. The CDR3 coding sequence is TGTGCCAGCAGTTTATGGACATTAGCGGGGCTTCGTGGAGATACGCAGTATTTT. Full variable domain (rest looked up from reference TRBV28 and TRBJ2-3): DVKVTQSSRYLVKRTGEKVFLECVQDMDHENMFWYRQDPGLGLRLIYFSYDVKMKEKGDIPEGYSVSREKKERFSLILESASTNQTSMYLCASSLWTLAGLRGDTQYFGPGTRLTVL.

The chain employs TRBV27 and TRBJ2-3; D gene uncertain. The V gene lost 4 bases and the J gene lost 0 bases, with 5 bases spanning the gap. The CDR3 contains 13 residues. The germline CDR1 and CDR2 sequences are MNHEY and SMNVEV (reference sequence). This CDR3 is CASSSYSTDTQYF. In DNA, the CDR3 is TGTGCCAGCAGTTCCTACAGCACAGATACGCAGTATTTT.

This chain joins TRBV7-9 and TRBJ2-7; perhaps TRBD2 as D (6 bases). V lost 3 bases to trimming and J lost 0 bases, with 9 bases between them. This CDR3 region has 14 residues. Germline lookup yields CDR1 SEHNR and CDR2 FQNEAQ (reference sequence). The CDR3 DNA reads TGTGCCAGCAGCTTTGTTAGCGGCTCCTACGAGCAGTACGTC. Protein sequence: CASSFVSGSYEQYV.

The J gene is TRBJ2-5, the V gene TRBV5-1, with D uncertain. CDR1 is SGHRS and CDR2 is YFSETQ in the germline V gene. Deletions cut 2 bases from V and 3 bases from J, with 5 bases between. The CDR3 has 12 residues. In nucleotides, the CDR3 is TGCGCCAGCAGCTTCCGGGAAGAGACCCAGTACTTC. Its protein product is CASSFREETQYF. The full variable domain, completed using reference TRBV5-1 and TRBJ2-5, is KAGVTQTPRYLIKTRGQQVTLSCSPISGHRSVSWYQQTPGQGLQFLFEYFSETQRNKGNFPGRFSGRQFSNSRSEMNVSTLELGDSALYLCASSFREETQYFGPGTRLLVL.